What follows are 28 T cell receptor beta chains derived from one specimen sequenced in a study of T cell responses to AZD1222 COVID-19 vaccine. Using immunoSEQ multiplex PCR, the repertoire was profiled, and TCRdb retains in-frame clones only, with some absent. Of about 110,000 clones in the sample, roughly four fifths were seen once. The sequencing here drew on peripheral blood, taken on day 0 of AZD1222 vaccination. These receptors all stem from an adult in good health.

This chain links TRBV19 with TRBJ1-4; 7 bases agree with TRBD1. Germline assignment: CDR1 LNHDA and CDR2 SQIVND (reference sequence). This CDR3 is built from 16 residues. Trimming at V came to 3 bases and at J to 5 bases, leaving 9 bases not matched to a gene. CDR3 region: CASSMQAQGTNEKLFF. The DNA for the CDR3 is TGTGCCAGTAGTATGCAGGCACAGGGGACGAATGAAAAACTGTTTTTT.

V and J are TRBV28 and TRBJ2-1; possibly TRBD1 for D (6 bases). Trimming removed 4 bases at V and 6 bases at J, with 10 bases between. Germline CDR1 reads MDHEN; CDR2 reads SYDVKM. There are 13 residues in the CDR3. The CDR3 region is CASSSQGPNEQFF. Written as DNA, the CDR3 is TGTGCCAGCAGTTCACAGGGTCCCAATGAGCAGTTCTTC. The variable domain in full, with the rest retrieved from reference TRBV28 and TRBJ2-1, is DVKVTQSSRYLVKRTGEKVFLECVQDMDHENMFWYRQDPGLGLRLIYFSYDVKMKEKGDIPEGYSVSREKKERFSLILESASTNQTSMYLCASSSQGPNEQFFGPGTRLTVL.

The chain has TRBV4-1 and TRBJ2-7; 10 bases align to TRBD2. Germline CDR1 is MGHRA and CDR2 is YSYEKL. The CDR3 length is 16 residues. Trimming cost V 3 bases and J 5 bases; bases outside gene matches: 10. CDR3 coding DNA: TGCGCCAGCAGCCAGGCTAGGCTAGCGGGAGAAAACGAGCAGTACTTC. Encoded protein: CASSQARLAGENEQYF.

In this sample, this clone turned up a few times. The CDR3 region is CASSYLSGNTIYF. DNA for the CDR3: TGTGCCAGCAGTTACCTCTCTGGAAACACCATATATTTT. This chain joins TRBV6-5 and TRBJ1-3; no definite D call. CDR3 size: 13 residues. CDR1 and CDR2 from the germline V gene are MNHEY and SVGAGI. Trimming took 2 bases from V and 0 from J, leaving 2 bases between them.

The V call is TRBV15, the J call TRBJ2-7; 7 positions match TRBD2. CDR1 and CDR2 (germline): LNHNV, YYDKDF (reference sequence). V was pared by 1 base and J by 7 bases, with 1 base of the junction left unmatched. The CDR3 contains 12 residues. The CDR3 loop reads CATSRAGGEQYF. The CDR3 DNA reads TGTGCCACCAGCAGAGCGGGGGGTGAGCAGTACTTC.

Judged by abundance, this clone is medium-sized (0.01 to 0.1%). The V call is TRBV18, the J call TRBJ1-1; D is undetermined. CDR1 and CDR2 (germline): KGHSH, LQKENI. V lost 0 bases to trimming and J lost 4 bases, with 15 bases between them. The CDR3 contains 16 residues. CDR3 in DNA: TGTGCCAGCTCACCACCGTGGAAGGGATTTATCACTGAAGCTTTCTTT. Translating gives CASSPPWKGFITEAFF.

CDR3 loop: CAWSVGQMNTEAFF. CDR3 in DNA: TGTGCCTGGAGCGTAGGACAGATGAACACTGAAGCTTTCTTT. The chain joins TRBV30 to TRBJ1-1; D may be TRBD1 (6 bases). The CDR3 has 14 amino acids. Per the germline V gene, CDR1 is GTSNPN and CDR2 is SVGIG (reference sequence). V lost 3 bases and J lost 0, with 11 bases in between.

This clone was observed a few times. This chain joins TRBV19 and TRBJ1-5, with D hard to call. The CDR3 runs 13 residues. Between the trimmed V and J ends, which lost 6 bases and 0 bases, there was a span of 6 bases. The germline CDR1 and CDR2 sequences are LNHDA and SQIVND (reference sequence). DNA of the CDR3: TGTGCCAGTAGCTTTACTAGCAATCAGCCCCAGCATTTT. Translation gives CASSFTSNQPQHF.

The sample holds one count of this clone. The J gene is TRBJ2-7, the V gene TRBV18, with a possible D match to TRBD2 (6 bases). The CDR3 length is 16 residues. Germline CDR1 and CDR2: KGHSH and LQKENI. Trimming shortened V by 5 bases and J by 2 bases, and 19 bases separated the two germline ends. The CDR3 sequence is CASSSGLLTGAYEQYF. The CDR3 DNA reads as TGTGCCAGCTCATCGGGGTTGTTAACGGGGGCCTACGAGCAGTACTTC.

The chain is built from TRBV6-2 or TRBV6-3 and TRBJ2-4, with 7 bases lining up with TRBD2. Germline V gene data show CDR1 as MNHEY and CDR2 as SVGEGT. V lost 6 bases and J lost 0; bases outside the gene matches: 14. The CDR3 has 18 amino acids. The chain's CDR3 is CASSPGLRAGVAKNIQYF. The DNA for the CDR3 is TGTGCCAGCAGCCCGGGCCTCCGGGCGGGGGTAGCCAAAAACATTCAGTACTTC.

The chain is built from TRBV6-2 or TRBV6-3 and TRBJ1-1; unclear D gene. The CDR3 has 13 amino acids. V lost 6 bases and J 0 bases, leaving 8 bases between the germline ends. Germline loops: CDR1 MNHEY, CDR2 SVGEGT. CDR3 sequence: CASSLTMNTEAFF. As DNA, the CDR3 is TGTGCCAGCAGCCTGACAATGAACACTGAAGCTTTCTTT.

The V call is TRBV4-2, the J call TRBJ2-5, with 11 bases identical to TRBD2. After removal of 2 bases from V and 5 bases from J, the junction contained 10 bases not matched to a gene. The CDR3 runs 17 residues. Germline-derived CDR1 and CDR2 are LGHNA and YNFKEQ. CDR3 loop: CASSQTGLAGGRETQYF. CDR3 DNA: TGTGCCAGCAGCCAAACAGGTCTAGCGGGAGGACGGGAGACCCAGTACTTC.

In this sample, this clone turned up once. V is TRBV29-1 and J is TRBJ2-3; unclear D gene. Deletions cut 7 bases from V and 2 bases from J, with 16 bases between. Germline V gives CDR1 SQVTM, CDR2 ANQGSEA. The length of the CDR3 is 14 residues. CDR3 DNA: TGCAGCGCCCAAGACGTAGGCACCACAGATACGCAGTATTTT. It encodes CSAQDVGTTDTQYF.

The CDR3 reads CASSPLGQFSGANVLTF. CDR3 DNA sequence: TGTGCCAGCTCACCCCTCGGACAGTTCTCTGGGGCCAACGTCCTGACTTTC. The chain employs TRBV18 and TRBJ2-6, with TRBD1 as a possible D gene (6 bases). V was trimmed by 3 bases and J by 0 bases, leaving 12 bases between them. This CDR3 is built from 17 residues. Germline assignment: CDR1 KGHSH and CDR2 LQKENI.

The CDR3 loop is CASSLDKVRGRGYTF. The CDR3 nucleotides read TGTGCCAGCAGTTTGGACAAGGTGCGGGGGCGAGGCTACACCTTC. The V and J genes are TRBV28 and TRBJ1-2; D may be TRBD1 (6 bases). This CDR3 comprises 15 residues. V was clipped by 3 bases and J by 8 bases, with 19 bases between them. Germline CDR1 reads MDHEN; CDR2 reads SYDVKM.

The J gene is TRBJ1-5, the V gene TRBV12-3 or TRBV12-4, with D maybe TRBD1 (5 bases). Trimming took off 8 bases at V and 6 bases at J, with 14 bases between the two ends. The CDR3 runs to 13 residues. The CDR3 DNA sequence: TGTGCCAGCCGCGGGGCCCCAAGTCAGCCCCAGCATTTT. This gives the protein CASRGAPSQPQHF.

In the case of this clone: One end of the junction does not line up with germline, which may come from a read error. The V call is TRBV24-1, the J call TRBJ2-7; the match to TRBD2 covers 9 bases. Germline loops: CDR1 KGHDR, CDR2 SFDVKD. The CDR3 has 14 amino acids. The chain's CDR3 is CAPRAGGARGEQYF. In nucleotides, the CDR3 is TGCGCCCCCCGTGCGGGGGGGGCTAGGGGGGAGCAGTACTTC.

The chain combines TRBV9 with TRBJ2-1; 10 bases align to TRBD2. Germline CDR1 and CDR2: SGDLS and YYNGEE. CDR3 length: 16 residues. The J segment lost 4 bases and the V segment lost 4 bases, leaving 8 bases of the junction unmatched. For the CDR3, the DNA is TGTGCCAGCAGCTCATCATCGGGACTAGCGTACAATGAGCAGTTCTTC. Translating it yields CASSSSSGLAYNEQFF. The full variable domain, completed using reference TRBV9 and TRBJ2-1, is DSGVTQTPKHLITATGQRVTLRCSPRSGDLSVYWYQQSLDQGLQFLIQYYNGEERAKGNILERFSAQQFPDLHSELNLSSLELGDSALYFCASSSSSGLAYNEQFFGPGTRLTVL.

This rearrangement joins TRBV28 to TRBJ1-2, with D perhaps matching TRBD1 (6 bases). The V gene's germline CDR1 is MDHEN and CDR2 SYDVKM. The CDR3 runs 12 residues. Trimming took 4 bases from V and 8 from J, leaving 11 bases between them. For the CDR3, the DNA is TGTGCCAGCAGTTCGACAGGTTTAGGCTACACCTTC. Translating gives CASSSTGLGYTF.

The table lists this clone with many counts. The chain is built from TRBV2 and TRBJ1-4; D gene uncertain. This CDR3 has 12 amino acids. Germline V gene data show CDR1 as SNHLY and CDR2 as FYNNEI. V was trimmed by 8 bases and J by 8 bases, leaving 12 bases between them. CDR3 in amino acids: CASAGIDEKLFF. CDR3 coding DNA: TGTGCCAGCGCGGGGATAGACGAAAAACTGTTTTTT.

This chain connects TRBV28 to TRBJ2-1; TRBD2 aligns across 8 bases. This CDR3 has 15 residues. V trimming: 4 bases; J trimming: 4 bases; junction bases outside the gene matches: 6. Germline CDR1 and CDR2: MDHEN and SYDVKM. The CDR3 here is CASSSREGSYNEQFF. Written as DNA, the CDR3 is TGTGCCAGCAGTTCTCGGGAGGGATCGTACAATGAGCAGTTCTTC.

The sample holds many counts of this clone. J is TRBJ1-6 and V is TRBV4-1; the D is unclear. This CDR3 has 15 residues. Germline CDR1 and CDR2: MGHRA and YSYEKL. V gave up 3 bases and J gave up 5 bases, with 11 bases separating them. In DNA, the CDR3 is TGCGCCAGCAGCCACCTCATGGGAGATAATTCACCCCTCCACTTT. It is translated as CASSHLMGDNSPLHF.

V and J are TRBV19 and TRBJ1-5; D is unclear. V was trimmed by 7 bases and J by 2 bases, leaving 15 bases between them. There are 15 residues in the CDR3. Germline CDR1 and CDR2: LNHDA and SQIVND (reference sequence). For the CDR3, the DNA is TGTGCCAGTATTGAAGACACGGCCCGCAATCAGCCCCAGCATTTT. Translated: CASIEDTARNQPQHF.

The chain recombines TRBV27 with TRBJ1-4; D possibly corresponds to TRBD1 (6 bases). Germline CDR1 is MNHEY and CDR2 is SMNVEV (reference sequence). The V end lost 6 bases, the J end lost 4 bases, and 15 bases lay between the germline ends. CDR3 size: 15 residues. The chain's CDR3 is CASSPPGQINEKLFF. The CDR3 DNA sequence: TGTGCCAGCAGCCCCCCCGGACAGATTAATGAAAAACTGTTTTTT.

This clone was seen just once. This chain joins TRBV7-2 and TRBJ1-3; 9 bases are a match to TRBD1. Germline values: CDR1 SGHTA, CDR2 FQGNSA. This CDR3 comprises 17 residues. Trimming cost V 5 bases and J 4 bases; bases outside gene matches: 12. Here the CDR3 reads CASSPQLGTGSGNTIYF. The CDR3 DNA follows: TGTGCCAGCAGCCCCCAGTTAGGGACAGGGAGCGGAAACACCATATATTTT.

The chain joins TRBV19 to TRBJ1-1; D call uncertain. V lost 6 bases and J lost 4, with 15 bases in between. The germline CDR1 and CDR2 sequences are LNHDA and SQIVND (reference sequence). CDR3 size: 14 residues. CDR3 DNA: TGTGCCAGTAGCCCACTGGGAGACCTCACTGAAGCTTTCTTT. It yields the protein CASSPLGDLTEAFF.

The V gene is TRBV6-5, the J gene TRBJ1-2; D may be TRBD1 (5 bases). This CDR3 region has 14 residues. The ends were cut back, 1 base at V and 3 bases at J, with 9 bases in the middle. Germline CDR1 reads MNHEY; CDR2 reads SVGAGI. DNA of the CDR3: TGTGCCAGCAGTTACTTCCAGGGAGACTATGGCTACACCTTC. Encoded protein: CASSYFQGDYGYTF.

The rearrangement joins TRBV4-3 to TRBJ1-3; 8 positions match TRBD1. This CDR3 comprises 18 residues. The V gene's germline CDR1 is LGHNA and CDR2 YSLEER. After removal of 0 bases from V and 0 bases from J, the junction contained 7 bases not matched to a gene. The CDR3 DNA reads as TGCGCCAGCAGCCAAGATCGGGCAGGGGGCATCTCTGGAAACACCATATATTTT. Translation gives CASSQDRAGGISGNTIYF.